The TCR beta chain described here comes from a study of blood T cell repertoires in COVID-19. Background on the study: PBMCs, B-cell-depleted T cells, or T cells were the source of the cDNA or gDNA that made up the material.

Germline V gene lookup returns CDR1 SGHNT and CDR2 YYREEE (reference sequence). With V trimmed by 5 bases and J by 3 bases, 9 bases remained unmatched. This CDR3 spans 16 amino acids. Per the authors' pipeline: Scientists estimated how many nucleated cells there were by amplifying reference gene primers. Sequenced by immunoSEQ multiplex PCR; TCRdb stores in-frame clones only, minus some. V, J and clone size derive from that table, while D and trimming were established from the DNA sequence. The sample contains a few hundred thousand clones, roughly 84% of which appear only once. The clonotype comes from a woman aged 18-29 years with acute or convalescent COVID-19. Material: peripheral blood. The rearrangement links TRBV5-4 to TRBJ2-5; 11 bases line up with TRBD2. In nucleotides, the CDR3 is TGTGCCAGCAGGCCACACTTAGCGGGGGGGGAAGAGACCCAGTACTTC. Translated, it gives CASRPHLAGGEETQYF.